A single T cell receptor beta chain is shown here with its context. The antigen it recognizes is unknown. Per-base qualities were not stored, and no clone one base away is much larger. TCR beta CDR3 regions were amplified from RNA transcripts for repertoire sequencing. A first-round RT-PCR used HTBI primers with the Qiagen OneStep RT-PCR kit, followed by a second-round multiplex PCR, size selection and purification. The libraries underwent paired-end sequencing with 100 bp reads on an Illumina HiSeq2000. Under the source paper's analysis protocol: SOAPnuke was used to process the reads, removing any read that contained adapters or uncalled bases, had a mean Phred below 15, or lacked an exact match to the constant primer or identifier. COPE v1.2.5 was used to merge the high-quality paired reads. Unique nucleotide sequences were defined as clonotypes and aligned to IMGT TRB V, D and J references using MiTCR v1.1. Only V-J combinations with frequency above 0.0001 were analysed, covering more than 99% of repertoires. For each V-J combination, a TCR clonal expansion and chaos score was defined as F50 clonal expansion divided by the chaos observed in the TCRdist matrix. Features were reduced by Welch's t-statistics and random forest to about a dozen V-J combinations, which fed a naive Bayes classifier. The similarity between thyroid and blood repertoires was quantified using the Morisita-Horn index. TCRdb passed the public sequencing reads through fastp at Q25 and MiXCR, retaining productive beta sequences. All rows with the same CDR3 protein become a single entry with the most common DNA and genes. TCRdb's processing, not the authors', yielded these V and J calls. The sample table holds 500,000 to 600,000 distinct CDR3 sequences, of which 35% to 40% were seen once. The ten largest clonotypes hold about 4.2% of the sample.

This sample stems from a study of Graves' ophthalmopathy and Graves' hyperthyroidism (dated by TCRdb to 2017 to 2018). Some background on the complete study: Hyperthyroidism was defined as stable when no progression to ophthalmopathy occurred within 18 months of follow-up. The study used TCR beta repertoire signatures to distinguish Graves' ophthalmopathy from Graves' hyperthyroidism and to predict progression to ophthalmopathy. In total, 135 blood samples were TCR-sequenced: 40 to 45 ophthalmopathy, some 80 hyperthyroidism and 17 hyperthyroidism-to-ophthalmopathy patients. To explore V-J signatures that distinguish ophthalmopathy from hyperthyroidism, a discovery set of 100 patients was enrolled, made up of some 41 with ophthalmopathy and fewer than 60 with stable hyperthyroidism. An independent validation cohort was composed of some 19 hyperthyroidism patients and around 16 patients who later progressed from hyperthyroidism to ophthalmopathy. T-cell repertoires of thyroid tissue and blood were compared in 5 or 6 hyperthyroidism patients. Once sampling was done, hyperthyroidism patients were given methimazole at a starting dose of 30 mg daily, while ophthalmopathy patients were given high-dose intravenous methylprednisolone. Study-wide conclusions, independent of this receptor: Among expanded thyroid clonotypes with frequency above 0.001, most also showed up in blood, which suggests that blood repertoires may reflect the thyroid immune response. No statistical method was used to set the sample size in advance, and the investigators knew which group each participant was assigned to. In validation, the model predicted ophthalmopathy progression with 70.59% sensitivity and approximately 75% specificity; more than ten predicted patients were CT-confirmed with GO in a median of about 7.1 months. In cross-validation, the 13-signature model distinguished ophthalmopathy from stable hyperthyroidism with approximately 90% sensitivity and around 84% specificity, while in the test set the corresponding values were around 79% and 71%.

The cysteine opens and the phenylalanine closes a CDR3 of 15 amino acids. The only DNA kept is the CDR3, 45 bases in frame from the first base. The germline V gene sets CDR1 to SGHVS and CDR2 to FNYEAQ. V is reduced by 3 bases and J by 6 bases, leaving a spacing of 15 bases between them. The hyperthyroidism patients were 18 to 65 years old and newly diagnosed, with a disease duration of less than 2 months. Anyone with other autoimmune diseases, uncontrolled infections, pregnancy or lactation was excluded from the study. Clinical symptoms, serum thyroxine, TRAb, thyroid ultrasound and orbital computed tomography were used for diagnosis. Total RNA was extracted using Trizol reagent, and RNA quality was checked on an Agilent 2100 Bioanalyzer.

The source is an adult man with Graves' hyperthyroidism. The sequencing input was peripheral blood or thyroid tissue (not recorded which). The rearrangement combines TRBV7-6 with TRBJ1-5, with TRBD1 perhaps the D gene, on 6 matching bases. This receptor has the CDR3 CASSFPSDRRQPQHF. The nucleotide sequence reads TGTGCCAGCAGCTTTCCGTCCGACAGGCGTCAGCCCCAGCATTTT.